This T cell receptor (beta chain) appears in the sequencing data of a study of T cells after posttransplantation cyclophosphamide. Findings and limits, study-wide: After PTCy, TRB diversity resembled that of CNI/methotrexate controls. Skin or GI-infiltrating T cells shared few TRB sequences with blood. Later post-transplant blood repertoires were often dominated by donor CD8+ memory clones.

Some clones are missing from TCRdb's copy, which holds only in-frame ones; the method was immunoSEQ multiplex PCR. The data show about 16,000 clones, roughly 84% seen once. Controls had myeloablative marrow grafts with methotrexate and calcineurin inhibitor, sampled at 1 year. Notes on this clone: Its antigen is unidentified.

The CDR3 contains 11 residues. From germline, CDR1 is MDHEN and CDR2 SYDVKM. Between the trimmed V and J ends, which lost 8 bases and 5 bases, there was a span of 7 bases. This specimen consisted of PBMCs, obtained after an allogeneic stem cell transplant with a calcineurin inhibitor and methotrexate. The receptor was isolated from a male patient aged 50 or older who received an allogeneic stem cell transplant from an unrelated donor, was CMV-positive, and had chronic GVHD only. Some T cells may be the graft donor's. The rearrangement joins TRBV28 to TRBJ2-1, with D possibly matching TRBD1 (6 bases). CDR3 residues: CASGTNNEQFF. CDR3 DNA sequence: TGTGCCAGCGGGACAAACAATGAGCAGTTCTTC.